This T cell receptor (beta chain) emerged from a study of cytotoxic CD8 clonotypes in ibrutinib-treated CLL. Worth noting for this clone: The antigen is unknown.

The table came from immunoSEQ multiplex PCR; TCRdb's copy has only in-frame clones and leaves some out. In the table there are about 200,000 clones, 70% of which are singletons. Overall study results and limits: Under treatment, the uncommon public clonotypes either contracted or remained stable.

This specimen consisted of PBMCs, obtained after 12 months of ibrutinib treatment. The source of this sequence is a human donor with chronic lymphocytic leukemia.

In nucleotides, the CDR3 is TGTGCCAGTAGCCTAGGGGGGGGGAGAAGCAATCAGCCCCAGCATTTT. As protein: CASSLGGGRSNQPQHF. The chain combines TRBV19 with TRBJ1-5; TRBD1 is a possible D gene (6 bases). The V gene lost 6 bases and the J gene lost 1 base, with 16 bases spanning the gap. The germline CDR1 and CDR2 sequences are LNHDA and SQIVND (reference sequence). This CDR3 contains 16 residues.